This T cell receptor beta chain derives from a study of blood T cell repertoires in COVID-19. As for the study in general: Collection of acute and convalescent COVID-19 samples took place in the United States, Italy and Spain. From T cells, B-cell-depleted T cells, or PBMCs came the material, which was cDNA or gDNA.

Germline CDR1 and CDR2: GTSNPN and SVGIG (reference sequence). The length of the CDR3 is 14 residues. V was pared by 1 base and J by 6 bases, with 14 bases between. How the authors handled the data: Estimated nucleated cell counts came from reference gene primer amplification. Libraries were prepared by immunoSEQ multiplex PCR; TCRdb keeps only in-frame clonotypes and omits some of them. V and J calls and clone size come straight from that table; D and trimming were deduced from the DNA. In the table there are approximately 120,000 clones, around 81% of which are singletons. The chain couples TRBV30 to TRBJ2-3; TRBD1 is a possible D gene (6 bases). The TCR originated in a human donor in a cohort sampled during active COVID-19. The sample was peripheral blood. The CDR3 loop is CAWSDWGPGDTQYF. The DNA for the CDR3 is TGTGCCTGGAGTGATTGGGGGCCCGGGGATACGCAGTATTTT.